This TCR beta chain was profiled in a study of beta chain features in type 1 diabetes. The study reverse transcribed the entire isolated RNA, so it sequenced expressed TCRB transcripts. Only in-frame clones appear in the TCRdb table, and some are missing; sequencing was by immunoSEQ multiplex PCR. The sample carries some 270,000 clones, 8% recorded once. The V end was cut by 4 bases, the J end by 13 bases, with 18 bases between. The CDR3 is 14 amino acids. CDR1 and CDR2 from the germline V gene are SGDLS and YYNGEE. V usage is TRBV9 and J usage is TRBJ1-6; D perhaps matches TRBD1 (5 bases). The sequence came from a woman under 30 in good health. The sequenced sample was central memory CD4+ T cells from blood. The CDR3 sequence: CASSPGGAPGPLHF. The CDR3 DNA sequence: TGTGCCAGCAGCCCCGGAGGGGCCCCAGGGCCCCTCCACTTT.